The sequence of this T cell receptor beta chain was determined in a study of T cell responses to AZD1222 COVID-19 vaccine (dated by TCRdb to the early 2020s). Notes on the research overall: AZD1222 recipients given second doses at about 4 weeks or at about 12 weeks were pooled, since spike-specific TCR depth and breadth were not found to differ between the two schedules. TCR sequencing was performed for fewer than 250 trial participants, of whom about 200 were given two doses of AZD1222 and approximately 25 were given two doses of MenACWY control vaccine. Trial participants were enrolled by age into subgroups of 18-55, 56-69 and 70-plus years, and around 150, 28 and 57 TCR-sequenced participants, respectively, were included in these subgroups. General conclusions and limits of the study: Reportedly, close to half of the unique spike-specific TCRs recognized epitopes lying outside the regions that are mutated in the B.1.351 and B.1.1.7 variants. Most participants were white British and females outnumbered males, and the authors suggested that clonal diversity may have been underestimated. Spike-specific TCR breadth and depth rose significantly after two AZD1222 doses compared with day 0 and with MenACWY recipients. Conclusions about previously exposed vaccinees were limited because only five to seven AZD1222 recipients were SARS-CoV-2 seropositive at baseline. Because no day 14 peak-response samples were available, repertoires were characterized only after the peak T cell response. CD4 TCRs associated with the vaccine covered the entire spike protein, and the dominant responses were in regions 160-218 and 743-854. The 56-69-year group was small, and its depth increase did not reach significance, likely because of low power.

As concerns this clone: Its antigen remains undetermined. The input lacks base qualities; no much larger clone sits a single base away.

The CDR3 regions of human TCRbeta chains were analyzed by immunosequencing. On the authors' methods: TCRs in the repertoires were compared against a reference library of SARS-CoV-2-specific TCRs that had been generated with the MIRA antigen-specificity platform. Breadth was defined as the fraction of unique TCRs that were SARS-CoV-2-associated, and depth was defined as the fraction of total T cells that were SARS-CoV-2-associated. Using the MIRA data, each spike-specific TCR was assigned both to the spike region to which the TCR was reactive and to a CD4 or CD8 class. Log10-transformed breadth and depth values were compared by one-way ANOVA with Sidak's multiple comparisons tests. Drawn from immuneACCESS, this table holds only the in-frame rearrangements with V and J called that TCRdb kept. Clones are partly lost; checked studies trace under half to an unresolved V gene and leave the rest unexplained. V, J and clone size are taken as reported in that table, and D and trimming were inferred from the DNA itself. This sample has 110,000 to 150,000 clones in its table, and 88% of those were observed once. The ten largest clonotypes hold under 3.5% of the sample.

This specimen's time point label, interpreted: baseline before first vaccination. Vaccinee samples came from UK trials COV001 and COV002, including a single-blind randomized controlled phase 2/3 trial of AZD1222 (ChAdOx1 nCoV-19) in healthy adults. Trial participant PBMC samples were collected at day 0 and day 28 after the second dose for TCRbeta chain sequencing. V is trimmed back by 4 bases and J by 1 base, and the junction contains 5 bases that no gene match accounts for. CDR1 and CDR2 (SGHNT, YYREEE) derive from the germline V gene (reference sequence). From the cysteine through the phenylalanine, the CDR3 covers 15 amino acids. Left in the record is the CDR3 DNA by itself, 45 bases read in frame from the first base.

The V gene is TRBV5-4 and the J gene is TRBJ1-3; the junction holds 7 bases that match TRBD1. The source of this sequence is an adult in good health. The sequencing here drew on peripheral blood, taken on day 0 of AZD1222 vaccination. The DNA sequence is given as TGTGCCAGCAGCCCATTACAGGGGTCTGGAAACACCATATATTTT. Its amino acids are CASSPLQGSGNTIYF. Joined to the reference TRBV5-4 and TRBJ1-3 proteins, this CDR3 gives the full variable domain: ETGVTQSPTHLIKTRGQQVTLRCSSQSGHNTVSWYQQALGQGPQFIFQYYREEENGRGNFPPRFSGLQFPNYSSELNVNALELDDSALYLCASSPLQGSGNTIYFGEGSWLTVV.